The next 15 T cell receptor beta chains were all read from a single sample in a study of blood T cell repertoires in COVID-19. Profiled with immunoSEQ multiplex PCR; TCRdb holds only in-frame clones, not every one. The sample includes over 200,000 clones, 83% of them seen just once. The sample comprised peripheral blood. All receptors derive from a middle-aged woman with active or convalescent COVID-19.

CDR3 nucleotide sequence: TGTGCCACCAGCAGAGATGGCTACAGGGGATTCTATGGCTACACCTTC. It encodes CATSRDGYRGFYGYTF. The V call is TRBV15, the J call TRBJ1-2; 7 bases are a match to TRBD1. Germline V gene sequence: CDR1 LNHNV, CDR2 YYDKDF (reference sequence). The J segment lost 4 bases and the V segment lost 0 bases, leaving 8 bases of the junction unmatched. The CDR3 sequence is 16 residues long.

The chain carries TRBV27 and TRBJ2-6; D gene uncertain. Germline V CDR1 and CDR2: MNHEY, SMNVEV (reference sequence). Trimming stripped 4 bases from V and 0 bases from J, with 4 bases between. This CDR3 has 14 amino acids. CDR3 protein: CASSSSSGANVLTF. The DNA of the CDR3 is TGTGCCAGCAGTTCGAGCTCTGGGGCCAACGTCCTGACTTTC. Combining the CDR3 with reference TRBV27 and TRBJ2-6 gives the whole variable domain EAQVTQNPRYLITVTGKKLTVTCSQNMNHEYMSWYRQDPGLGLRQIYYSMNVEVTDKGDVPEGYKVSRKEKRNFPLILESPSPNQTSLYFCASSSSSGANVLTFGAGSRLTVL.

The chain employs TRBV6-5 and TRBJ2-7; D is ambiguous. The CDR3 runs 13 residues. Trimming took off 5 bases at V and 2 bases at J, with 10 bases between the two ends. Looked up from germline, CDR1 is MNHEY and CDR2 is SVGAGI. The CDR3 loop reads CASSPKLPYEQYF. Written as DNA, the CDR3 is TGTGCCAGCAGTCCAAAGCTACCCTACGAGCAGTACTTC.

CDR3 sequence (DNA): TGCGCCAGCAGCGCTACCACTAGCGGGAGGCACAGTGAGCAGTTCTTC. Amino acid sequence: CASSATTSGRHSEQFF. J is TRBJ2-1 and V is TRBV5-1; 12 bases agree with TRBD2. The CDR3 contains 16 residues. From germline, CDR1 is SGHRS and CDR2 YFSETQ. Trimming cost V 4 bases and J 9 bases; bases outside gene matches: 11.

The chain uses TRBV7-3 and TRBJ2-2; 9 nucleotides align to TRBD2. V was pared by 6 bases and J by 2 bases, with 4 bases of the junction left unmatched. The CDR3 covers 15 residues. Per germline, CDR1 SGHTA and CDR2 FQGTGA. This CDR3 is CASSSGLANTGELFF. The CDR3 DNA is TGTGCCAGCAGTTCGGGACTAGCCAACACCGGGGAGCTGTTTTTT. Full variable domain (rest looked up from reference TRBV7-3 and TRBJ2-2): GAGVSQTPSNKVTEKGKYVELRCDPISGHTALYWYRQSLGQGPEFLIYFQGTGAADDSGLPNDRFFAVRPEGSVSTLKIQRTERGDSAVYLCASSSGLANTGELFFGEGSRLTVL.

This chain connects TRBV12-3 or TRBV12-4 to TRBJ2-2; no firm D call. The V end lost 10 bases, the J end lost 7 bases, and 16 bases lay between the germline ends. The CDR3 consists of 13 residues. The DNA of the CDR3 is TGTGCCACCTATCGAGCGAAATTCGGGGAGCTGTTTTTT. Amino acids: CATYRAKFGELFF.

The CDR3, as DNA: TGTGCCAGCAGTTCCAGCGGGACAGGGGGCTACACCTTC. Residues: CASSSSGTGGYTF. This rearrangement joins TRBV27 to TRBJ1-2; 9 bases agree with TRBD1. CDR1 MNHEY and CDR2 SMNVEV come from the germline V gene (reference sequence). V lost 4 bases to trimming and J lost 8 bases; unmatched junction nucleotides: 5. The length of the CDR3 is 13 residues.

This chain connects TRBV7-8 to TRBJ1-3; D uncertain. The CDR3 runs 17 residues. Trimming removed 6 bases at V and 1 base at J, with 19 bases between. Germline V lookup: CDR1 SGHVS, CDR2 FQNEAQ. CDR3 residues: CASSSVWSTESGNTIYF. The CDR3, as DNA: TGTGCCAGCAGTTCGGTTTGGAGTACCGAGTCTGGAAACACCATATATTTT.

The chain employs TRBV28 and TRBJ1-4, with 7 nucleotides matching TRBD1. Trimming took 5 bases from V and 8 from J; bases not matched to a gene: 14. The CDR3 sequence is 16 residues long. The germline V gene has CDR1 MDHEN and CDR2 SYDVKM. The CDR3: CASSERGLGLGEKLFF. CDR3 coding DNA: TGTGCCAGCAGTGAGAGGGGGCTGGGCTTAGGGGAAAAACTGTTTTTT.

Only one count was recorded for this clone. This chain uses TRBV19 with TRBJ2-1; 8 positions match TRBD2. Losses at the gene ends were 2 bases for V and 3 bases for J; bases not matched to a gene: 3. The germline gives CDR1 LNHDA, CDR2 SQIVND (reference sequence). CDR3 length: 15 residues. The CDR3 sequence: CASSISGSRYNEQFF. CDR3 in DNA: TGTGCCAGTAGTATAAGCGGGAGTCGCTACAATGAGCAGTTCTTC.

This clone was picked up one time. J is TRBJ2-7 and V is TRBV14; D remains unclear. Germline lookup yields CDR1 SGHDN and CDR2 FVKESK. V was clipped by 1 base and J by 3 bases, with 7 bases between them. CDR3 size: 13 residues. The CDR3 region has the DNA TGTGCCAGCAGCCAAGGCAACAGCTACGAGCAGTACTTC. It is translated as CASSQGNSYEQYF.

V gene TRBV12-3 or TRBV12-4 combines with J gene TRBJ1-5, with D perhaps TRBD1 (5 bases). V was clipped by 8 bases and J by 3 bases, with 11 bases between them. This CDR3 comprises 13 residues. This CDR3 reads CASADRDNQPQHF. As DNA, the CDR3 is TGTGCCAGCGCAGACAGAGACAATCAGCCCCAGCATTTT.

V is TRBV4-3 and J is TRBJ2-3; D perhaps matches TRBD2 (6 bases). Per the germline V gene, CDR1 is LGHNA and CDR2 is YSLEER. Trimming cost V 0 bases and J 0 bases, with 10 bases left between them. The CDR3 totals 16 residues. CDR3 sequence reads: CASSQEWGRSTDTQYF. DNA for the CDR3: TGCGCCAGCAGCCAAGAGTGGGGGAGGAGCACAGATACGCAGTATTTT.

The chain uses TRBV25-1 and TRBJ1-2, with D unclear. The CDR3 is 16 residues long. V shed 3 bases and J shed 4 bases, with 18 bases lying between them. Germline CDR1 and CDR2: MGHDK and SYGVNS. CDR3 sequence (DNA): TGTGCCAGCAGTGAGTTTGGGTCAAGACGCGGCTATGGCTACACCTTC. This translates into CASSEFGSRRGYGYTF.

V gene TRBV14 combines with J gene TRBJ2-6; TRBD1 matches 8 bases. CDR1 SGHDN and CDR2 FVKESK come from the germline V gene. The J segment lost 4 bases and the V segment lost 4 bases, leaving 15 bases of the junction unmatched. The CDR3 totals 19 residues. The CDR3 sequence is CASSPLETGVPFGANVLTF. The DNA for the CDR3 is TGTGCCAGCAGCCCGCTGGAGACAGGGGTTCCATTCGGGGCCAACGTCCTGACTTTC.